A selection of T cell receptor beta chains follows, all from one sample in a study. From the 5' RACE reads, TCRdb called clonotypes with MiXCR, one entry per CDR3 protein. The repertoire includes more than 55,000 distinct CDR3 sequences, approximately 26% of them detected once, and 2% to 2.5% sits in the top ten. Sequenced input: tumor-infiltrating Tregs sorted from the breast tumor. These TCRs come from a female donor with breast cancer. Each CDR3 is given with its conserved first and last residue. D genes are given only for firm matches. Size tells how often a clone was seen (once, few, many) or the class of an expanded clone, and some rows leave it out.

j_gene: TRBJ2-3
abundance: -
d_gene: -
v_gene: TRBV7-2
CDR3nt: TGTGCCAGCAGCACCATGACTAGCACAGATACGCAGTATTTT
CDR3aa: CASSTMTSTDTQYF

j_gene: TRBJ2-3
abundance: many
d_gene: TRBD2
v_gene: TRBV5-1
CDR3nt: TGCGCCAGCAGCCGCGGGGGGCAGGGAACAGATACGCAGTATTTT
CDR3aa: CASSRGGQGTDTQYF

j_gene: TRBJ1-2
abundance: -
d_gene: TRBD1
v_gene: TRBV7-2
CDR3nt: TGTGCCAGCAGCGTTGACAGGGGGCCCTATGGCAACACCTTC
CDR3aa: CASSVDRGPYGNTF

j_gene: TRBJ2-5
abundance: many
d_gene: -
v_gene: TRBV12-3/TRBV12-4
CDR3nt: TGTGCCAGCAGTCGCAGGGACGCCCAAGAGACCCAGTACTTC
CDR3aa: CASSRRDAQETQYF

j_gene: TRBJ2-7
abundance: medium-sized
d_gene: TRBD1
v_gene: TRBV4-2
CDR3nt: TGTGCCAGCAGCCAAGGGGACAGGGTCTACGAGCAGTACTTC
CDR3aa: CASSQGDRVYEQYF

j_gene: TRBJ1-3
abundance: few
d_gene: -
v_gene: TRBV5-1
CDR3nt: TGCGCCAGCAGCCCGGATCGAGGACCCTCTGGAAACACCATATATTTT
CDR3aa: CASSPDRGPSGNTIYF

j_gene: TRBJ1-1
abundance: many
d_gene: -
v_gene: TRBV7-9
CDR3nt: TGTGCCAGCAGCTTACAGGGCGGCACTGAAGCTTTCTTT
CDR3aa: CASSLQGGTEAFF

j_gene: TRBJ2-5
abundance: many
d_gene: TRBD2
v_gene: TRBV10-3
CDR3nt: TGTGCCATCAGTGAATCCAGCGGGAAGGAGACCCAGTACTTC
CDR3aa: CAISESSGKETQYF

j_gene: TRBJ2-3
abundance: few
d_gene: -
v_gene: TRBV5-1
CDR3nt: TGCGCCAGCAGCTTGGCCGCGGGGTCCGGGAATACGCAGTATTTT
CDR3aa: CASSLAAGSGNTQYF

j_gene: TRBJ1-4
abundance: few
d_gene: -
v_gene: TRBV9
CDR3nt: TGTGCCAGCAGCGTAGGACAGTCGCCGGAAAAACTGTTTTTT
CDR3aa: CASSVGQSPEKLFF

j_gene: TRBJ1-1
abundance: -
d_gene: -
v_gene: TRBV28
CDR3nt: TGTGCCAGCAGCCCCGACAGGTGGGACACTGAAGCTTTCTTT
CDR3aa: CASSPDRWDTEAFF

j_gene: TRBJ2-3
abundance: many
d_gene: TRBD1
v_gene: TRBV6-2/TRBV6-3
CDR3nt: TGTGCCAGCAGGACAGGGACAGATACGCAGTATTTT
CDR3aa: CASRTGTDTQYF

j_gene: TRBJ1-2
abundance: -
d_gene: -
v_gene: TRBV28
CDR3nt: TGTGCCAGCAGTCGGGCGGGCCAATATGGCTACACCTTC
CDR3aa: CASSRAGQYGYTF

j_gene: TRBJ2-5
abundance: few
d_gene: TRBD1
v_gene: TRBV4-3
CDR3nt: TGCGCCAGCAGCCAAGGGCAGGGGGTAGAGACCCAGTACTTC
CDR3aa: CASSQGQGVETQYF

j_gene: TRBJ2-1
abundance: many
d_gene: -
v_gene: TRBV5-1
CDR3nt: TGCGCCAGCAGCCTCGGGGGCTCCTACAATGAGCAGTTCTTC
CDR3aa: CASSLGGSYNEQFF

j_gene: TRBJ2-1
abundance: many
d_gene: TRBD2
v_gene: TRBV7-3
CDR3nt: TGTGCCAGCAGCCCCCAGGGAGGGAGGCTCTCCTACAATGAGCAGTTCTTC
CDR3aa: CASSPQGGRLSYNEQFF

j_gene: TRBJ2-5
abundance: few
d_gene: -
v_gene: TRBV7-6
CDR3nt: TGTGCCAGCAGCTTAGATATGGTCGGGACCCAGTACTTC
CDR3aa: CASSLDMVGTQYF

j_gene: TRBJ1-1
abundance: -
d_gene: -
v_gene: TRBV5-1
CDR3nt: TGCGCCAGCAGCTTACCAGATAGAGGCACTGAAGCTTTCTTT
CDR3aa: CASSLPDRGTEAFF

j_gene: TRBJ1-6
abundance: -
d_gene: -
v_gene: TRBV4-3
CDR3nt: TGCGCCAGCAGCCTCTCGACAGTCTATTCACCCCTCCACTTT
CDR3aa: CASSLSTVYSPLHF

j_gene: TRBJ1-2
abundance: many
d_gene: -
v_gene: TRBV12-3/TRBV12-4
CDR3nt: TGTGCCAGCAGTTTAGGACAGGCCTCTAACTATGGCTACACCTTC
CDR3aa: CASSLGQASNYGYTF

j_gene: TRBJ1-2
abundance: medium-sized
d_gene: -
v_gene: TRBV4-1
CDR3nt: TGCGCCAGCAGCCAAGAGGAAGACTATGGCTACACCTTC
CDR3aa: CASSQEEDYGYTF

j_gene: TRBJ1-2
abundance: -
d_gene: -
v_gene: TRBV5-1
CDR3nt: TGCGCCAGCAGCTTGGAGGGAAACTATGGCTACACCTTC
CDR3aa: CASSLEGNYGYTF

j_gene: TRBJ2-1
abundance: -
d_gene: TRBD2
v_gene: TRBV7-9
CDR3nt: TGTGCCAGCAGCTTAGGGGGTACTAGCGCAGCGCTGAATGAGCAGTTCTTC
CDR3aa: CASSLGGTSAALNEQFF

j_gene: TRBJ1-1
abundance: medium-sized
d_gene: -
v_gene: TRBV4-3
CDR3nt: TGCGCCAGCAGCCAAGATGGCTTCCTGCGGACTGAAGCTTTCTTT
CDR3aa: CASSQDGFLRTEAFF

j_gene: TRBJ1-1
abundance: -
d_gene: -
v_gene: TRBV25-1
CDR3nt: TGTGCCAGCAGTGAATTAAAGGGGGGCAGGGGAGTTAGGACTGAAGCTTTCTTT
CDR3aa: CASSELKGGRGVRTEAFF

j_gene: TRBJ2-3
abundance: -
d_gene: TRBD1
v_gene: TRBV7-2
CDR3nt: TGTGCCAGCAGTTCCGGCGGGCAGGGGGCCGGAGATACGCAGTATTTT
CDR3aa: CASSSGGQGAGDTQYF

j_gene: TRBJ1-2
abundance: -
d_gene: TRBD1
v_gene: TRBV6-1
CDR3nt: TGTGCCAGCAGGCCCGGACCGGACAGGGATGGCTACACCTTC
CDR3aa: CASRPGPDRDGYTF